Listed below are T cell receptor beta chains from one sample, sequenced in a study of T cells in Graves' hyperthyroidism and ophthalmopathy. Using its own MiXCR run on the multiplex PCR reads, TCRdb lists one record per CDR3 protein. The sample has roughly 380,000 distinct CDR3 sequences, roughly 12% seen once. The source material was blood. Source of these receptors: a man younger than 40 with Graves' hyperthyroidism that later progressed to Graves' ophthalmopathy. The CDR3 runs from the conserved cysteine through the conserved F or W. The D gene is left open where the match is weak. Rows give clone size only sometimes, using once, few, many, or a class for an expanded clone.

J gene: TRBJ2-1
V gene: TRBV2
D gene: NA
clone size: many
CDR3 DNA: TGTGCCAGCAGTGACCCGCGGACCTCCTACAATGAGCAGTTCTTC
CDR3 protein: CASSDPRTSYNEQFF

J gene: TRBJ1-2
V gene: TRBV9
D gene: TRBD1
clone size: few
CDR3 DNA: TGTGCCAGCAGCGTCAACAGGGGGCCTAGCTATGGCTACACCTTC
CDR3 protein: CASSVNRGPSYGYTF

J gene: TRBJ1-2
V gene: TRBV12-3/TRBV12-4
D gene: TRBD1
clone size: many
CDR3 DNA: TGTGCCAGCACCCTGGGACAGGGGTCCCAGGGCTACACCTTC
CDR3 protein: CASTLGQGSQGYTF

J gene: TRBJ2-5
V gene: TRBV29-1
D gene: NA
clone size: few
CDR3 DNA: TGCAGCGGGGAGCGCTTCCAAGAGACCCAGTACTTC
CDR3 protein: CSGERFQETQYF

J gene: TRBJ2-1
V gene: TRBV25-1
D gene: NA
clone size: NA
CDR3 DNA: TGTGCCAGCAGTGAATGGGCCGGGACAAAGGCTAGGATCTCCTACAATGAGCAGTTCTTC
CDR3 protein: CASSEWAGTKARISYNEQFF

J gene: TRBJ2-7
V gene: TRBV9
D gene: TRBD1
clone size: NA
CDR3 DNA: TGTGCCAGCAGCGAGGGGACAGGGGATGAGCAGTACTTC
CDR3 protein: CASSEGTGDEQYF

J gene: TRBJ2-7
V gene: TRBV2
D gene: NA
clone size: many
CDR3 DNA: TGTGCCAGCAGTGATCTGGGGGGGCAGGCCTACGAGCAGTACTTC
CDR3 protein: CASSDLGGQAYEQYF

J gene: TRBJ1-1
V gene: TRBV5-1
D gene: NA
clone size: few
CDR3 DNA: TGCGCCAGCAGCTTGGATCCAGGCCACCTAATGAACACTGAAGCTTTCTTT
CDR3 protein: CASSLDPGHLMNTEAFF

J gene: TRBJ2-1
V gene: TRBV7-9
D gene: NA
clone size: many
CDR3 DNA: TGTGCCAGCATCAACCCCTGGCGGACTTCGACTAGAGAGAACTACAATGAGCAGTTCTTC
CDR3 protein: CASINPWRTSTRENYNEQFF

J gene: TRBJ2-1
V gene: TRBV12-3/TRBV12-4
D gene: TRBD2
clone size: many
CDR3 DNA: TGTGCCAGCAGCCTAGCGGGTTTCTCCTACAATGAGCAGTTCTTC
CDR3 protein: CASSLAGFSYNEQFF

J gene: TRBJ2-1
V gene: TRBV27
D gene: TRBD2
clone size: many
CDR3 DNA: TGTGCCAGCAGTTTAATAGCGGGGGGATCCTACAATGAGCAGTTCTTC
CDR3 protein: CASSLIAGGSYNEQFF

J gene: TRBJ1-1
V gene: TRBV7-2
D gene: TRBD1
clone size: NA
CDR3 DNA: TGTGCCAGCAGCTCGACAGGGGGCGGCACTGAAGCTTTCTTT
CDR3 protein: CASSSTGGGTEAFF

J gene: TRBJ1-2
V gene: TRBV6-1
D gene: NA
clone size: many
CDR3 DNA: TGTGCCAGCAGTGATGTGAGCGGGTATGGCTACACCTTC
CDR3 protein: CASSDVSGYGYTF

J gene: TRBJ1-1
V gene: TRBV12-3/TRBV12-4
D gene: NA
clone size: many
CDR3 DNA: TGTGCCAGCACCCAGACCCGGACAGCAAGGAACACTGAAGCTTTCTTT
CDR3 protein: CASTQTRTARNTEAFF

J gene: TRBJ1-5
V gene: TRBV3-1
D gene: NA
clone size: many
CDR3 DNA: TGTGCCAGCAGCCAAGGGACCTCCTGGAATCAGCCCCAGCATTTT
CDR3 protein: CASSQGTSWNQPQHF

J gene: TRBJ2-5
V gene: TRBV5-1
D gene: NA
clone size: many
CDR3 DNA: TGCGCCAGCAGCTTGCGAAAAACCCAGTACTTC
CDR3 protein: CASSLRKTQYF

J gene: TRBJ1-3
V gene: TRBV12-3/TRBV12-4
D gene: TRBD1
clone size: medium-sized
CDR3 DNA: TGTGCCAGCAAAAGGCGGGGACAGGGGGCTGGAAACACCATATATTTT
CDR3 protein: CASKRRGQGAGNTIYF

J gene: TRBJ2-3
V gene: TRBV28
D gene: TRBD2
clone size: many
CDR3 DNA: TGTGCCACCCTCTTCCTAGCGGGGGGCCAACCTCTCCCCGCAGATACGCAGTATTTT
CDR3 protein: CATLFLAGGQPLPADTQYF

J gene: TRBJ2-2
V gene: TRBV6-1
D gene: NA
clone size: NA
CDR3 DNA: TGTGCCAGCTGGTGGGGAGGAACCGGGGAGCTGTTTTTT
CDR3 protein: CASWWGGTGELFF

J gene: TRBJ2-5
V gene: TRBV18
D gene: NA
clone size: NA
CDR3 DNA: TGTGCCAGCTCACCACCGACTAGACGGGAGACCCAGTACTTC
CDR3 protein: CASSPPTRRETQYF

J gene: TRBJ2-3
V gene: TRBV12-3/TRBV12-4
D gene: TRBD2
clone size: many
CDR3 DNA: TGTGCCAGCAAATCCCTAGCGGGGGGGCGGGAAGATACGCAGTATTTT
CDR3 protein: CASKSLAGGREDTQYF

J gene: TRBJ2-3
V gene: TRBV5-8
D gene: TRBD2
clone size: few
CDR3 DNA: TGTGCCAGCAGCTTGACGACTAGCGGGGGCCATACGCAGTATTTT
CDR3 protein: CASSLTTSGGHTQYF

J gene: TRBJ2-3
V gene: TRBV11-2
D gene: TRBD1
clone size: many
CDR3 DNA: TGTGCCAGCAGCTTAGGGCCGGGACAGTCTCGGACCACAGATACGCAGTATTTT
CDR3 protein: CASSLGPGQSRTTDTQYF

J gene: TRBJ1-5
V gene: TRBV28
D gene: NA
clone size: many
CDR3 DNA: TGTGCCAGCAGATCCGACGTTAGCAATCAGCCCCAGCATTTT
CDR3 protein: CASRSDVSNQPQHF

J gene: TRBJ1-2
V gene: TRBV6-1
D gene: NA
clone size: many
CDR3 DNA: TGTGCCAGCAGGCCCCCTTCCGGGAGATACTATGGCTACACCTTC
CDR3 protein: CASRPPSGRYYGYTF

J gene: TRBJ1-5
V gene: TRBV20-1
D gene: NA
clone size: many
CDR3 DNA: TGCAGTGCTGGGGGGGGTGAGCAGCCCCAGCATTTT
CDR3 protein: CSAGGGEQPQHF

J gene: TRBJ2-5
V gene: TRBV2
D gene: TRBD1
clone size: many
CDR3 DNA: TGTGCCAGCAGTGAAGGGACAGGGATGAAGACCCAGTACTTC
CDR3 protein: CASSEGTGMKTQYF

J gene: TRBJ2-5
V gene: TRBV30
D gene: NA
clone size: many
CDR3 DNA: TGTGCCTGGAGTGTATGGGGCAGTCCTAAAGAGACCCAGTACTTC
CDR3 protein: CAWSVWGSPKETQYF

J gene: TRBJ1-1
V gene: TRBV6-1
D gene: NA
clone size: many
CDR3 DNA: TGTGCCAGCAGCCCCGTCTTACGCATGAACACTGAAGCTTTCTTT
CDR3 protein: CASSPVLRMNTEAFF

J gene: TRBJ2-1
V gene: TRBV7-9
D gene: NA
clone size: many
CDR3 DNA: TGTGCCAGCAGCTATAACTACAATGAGCAGTTCTTC
CDR3 protein: CASSYNYNEQFF

J gene: TRBJ2-3
V gene: TRBV7-9
D gene: TRBD2
clone size: NA
CDR3 DNA: TGTGCCGGCAGCTCAGCGGGGGATACGCAGTATTTT
CDR3 protein: CAGSSAGDTQYF

J gene: TRBJ2-7
V gene: TRBV30
D gene: NA
clone size: few
CDR3 DNA: TGTGCCTGGAGTGTGACGACAGGTGCCTTGACTCTCTCCTACGAGCAGTACTTC
CDR3 protein: CAWSVTTGALTLSYEQYF

J gene: TRBJ1-2
V gene: TRBV5-6
D gene: NA
clone size: many
CDR3 DNA: TGTGCCAGCAGCTTACGGGGGTCTGGTGGCTACACCTTC
CDR3 protein: CASSLRGSGGYTF